This is a list of T cell receptor beta chains from one sample in a study of human T cells and chemical hapten exposure. Using its own MiXCR run on the 5' RACE reads, TCRdb lists one record per CDR3 protein. The sample includes roughly 82,000 distinct CDR3 sequences, more than 15% of them seen just once. These receptors were obtained from a female donor in good health. The CDR3 runs from the conserved cysteine through the conserved F or W. D genes are given only for firm matches. Size is omitted from some rows. Given values are once, few, many or a class for expanded clones.

v_gene: TRBV20-1; abundance: .; d_gene: .; j_gene: TRBJ2-1; CDR3nt: TGCAGTGCCAATTCGGGACACTACAATGAGCAGTTCTTC; CDR3aa: CSANSGHYNEQFF
v_gene: TRBV7-2; abundance: .; d_gene: .; j_gene: TRBJ1-5; CDR3nt: TGTGCCAGCAGCTCAGGGTTGAATCAGCCCCAGCATTTT; CDR3aa: CASSSGLNQPQHF
v_gene: TRBV3-1; abundance: .; d_gene: TRBD2; j_gene: TRBJ2-7; CDR3nt: TGTGCCAGCAGCCAAGGGCAGGGAGGGAGCTACGAGCAGTACTTC; CDR3aa: CASSQGQGGSYEQYF
v_gene: TRBV4-1; abundance: few; d_gene: .; j_gene: TRBJ2-5; CDR3nt: TGCGCCAGCAGCCAGGTCCCAGGGGAGAAAGAGACCCAGTACTTC; CDR3aa: CASSQVPGEKETQYF
v_gene: TRBV11-3; abundance: .; d_gene: TRBD1; j_gene: TRBJ1-1; CDR3nt: TGTGCCAGCACCCTAGGGGGGTCAGGGGGGACTGAAGCTTTCTTT; CDR3aa: CASTLGGSGGTEAFF
v_gene: TRBV6-6; abundance: .; d_gene: .; j_gene: TRBJ2-5; CDR3nt: TGTGCCAGCAGCCGCGTGGGGGGCCAAGAGACCCAGTACTTC; CDR3aa: CASSRVGGQETQYF
v_gene: TRBV6-5; abundance: few; d_gene: TRBD2; j_gene: TRBJ2-7; CDR3nt: TGTGCCAGCAGTTACAAGGTAGCGGGAGGTCCCGAAGCCTACGAGCAGTACTTC; CDR3aa: CASSYKVAGGPEAYEQYF
v_gene: TRBV12-3/TRBV12-4; abundance: many; d_gene: .; j_gene: TRBJ1-1; CDR3nt: TGTGCCAGCAGTTTTTACACTGAAGCTTTCTTT; CDR3aa: CASSFYTEAFF
v_gene: TRBV27; abundance: .; d_gene: TRBD1; j_gene: TRBJ1-5; CDR3nt: TGTGCCAGCAGTTTGCCCCGACAGGGCCGAGTTACTAATAGCAATCAGCCCCAGCATTTT; CDR3aa: CASSLPRQGRVTNSNQPQHF
v_gene: TRBV29-1; abundance: .; d_gene: TRBD2; j_gene: TRBJ2-1; CDR3nt: TGCAGCGTTGCTAGAAGGTGGGAGGGCCACAATGAGCAGTTCTTC; CDR3aa: CSVARRWEGHNEQFF
v_gene: TRBV12-3/TRBV12-4; abundance: .; d_gene: .; j_gene: TRBJ1-5; CDR3nt: TGTGCCAGCAGTGCTAAGGGCAATCAGCCCCAGCATTTT; CDR3aa: CASSAKGNQPQHF
v_gene: TRBV5-4; abundance: .; d_gene: .; j_gene: TRBJ2-3; CDR3nt: TGTGCCAGCAGCTTTCGACAGGTCACAGATACGCAGTATTTT; CDR3aa: CASSFRQVTDTQYF
v_gene: TRBV6-2/TRBV6-3; abundance: .; d_gene: TRBD1; j_gene: TRBJ1-1; CDR3nt: TGTGCCAGCAGCTCGACAGGGGAACGTGGAGGGACTGAAGCTTTCTTT; CDR3aa: CASSSTGERGGTEAFF
v_gene: TRBV5-4; abundance: few; d_gene: TRBD1; j_gene: TRBJ1-1; CDR3nt: TGTGCCAGCCGGGGACAGCGGAACACTGAAGCTTTCTTT; CDR3aa: CASRGQRNTEAFF
v_gene: TRBV6-2/TRBV6-3; abundance: .; d_gene: .; j_gene: TRBJ1-2; CDR3nt: TGTGCCAGCAGGTTAGGAAACAGTGGCTACACCTTC; CDR3aa: CASRLGNSGYTF
v_gene: TRBV2; abundance: many; d_gene: .; j_gene: TRBJ1-5; CDR3nt: TGTGCCAGCAGGGGGGATGGGGATTCGCGCAATCAGCCCCAGCATTTT; CDR3aa: CASRGDGDSRNQPQHF
v_gene: TRBV20-1; abundance: few; d_gene: TRBD1; j_gene: TRBJ1-5; CDR3nt: TGCAGTGCAATGAGTGTGACAGGGGGCGCCGGCAATCAGCCCCAGCATTTT; CDR3aa: CSAMSVTGGAGNQPQHF
v_gene: TRBV28; abundance: .; d_gene: .; j_gene: TRBJ1-1; CDR3nt: TGTGCCAGCAGTTGGGGTGGGGGGAACACTGAAGCTTTCTTT; CDR3aa: CASSWGGGNTEAFF
v_gene: TRBV28; abundance: .; d_gene: TRBD2; j_gene: TRBJ2-2; CDR3nt: TGTGCCAGCAGTCCCCCCCGGACTAGCGGTACCGGGGAGCTGTTTTTT; CDR3aa: CASSPPRTSGTGELFF
v_gene: TRBV12-3/TRBV12-4; abundance: .; d_gene: .; j_gene: TRBJ1-1; CDR3nt: TGTGCCAGCAGATATGAACAGGGACACACTGAAGCTTTCTTT; CDR3aa: CASRYEQGHTEAFF
v_gene: TRBV11-2; abundance: .; d_gene: .; j_gene: TRBJ2-6; CDR3nt: TGTGCCAGCAGCTTAGAGGCTCCCCTCTCTGGGGCCAACGTCCTGACTTTC; CDR3aa: CASSLEAPLSGANVLTF
v_gene: TRBV6-6; abundance: .; d_gene: .; j_gene: TRBJ1-2; CDR3nt: TGTGCCAGCAGTACCCCCGGGGGCACCTATGGCTACACCTTC; CDR3aa: CASSTPGGTYGYTF
v_gene: TRBV5-4; abundance: .; d_gene: .; j_gene: TRBJ1-1; CDR3nt: TGTGCCAGCGGCTTATCCCAGGGGTCTATGGTGAGCACTGAAGCTTTCTTT; CDR3aa: CASGLSQGSMVSTEAFF
v_gene: TRBV7-2; abundance: .; d_gene: TRBD1; j_gene: TRBJ1-4; CDR3nt: TGTGCCAGCAGCCCCCGAGCAGGGGGTAATGAAAAACTGTTTTTT; CDR3aa: CASSPRAGGNEKLFF
v_gene: TRBV15; abundance: .; d_gene: .; j_gene: TRBJ1-2; CDR3nt: TGTGCCACCAGCAGAGATTGGGGAGTAAAGGCTTCTCGGTATGGCTACACCTTC; CDR3aa: CATSRDWGVKASRYGYTF
v_gene: TRBV11-2; abundance: .; d_gene: TRBD1; j_gene: TRBJ1-1; CDR3nt: TGTGCCAGCATCACCGGACAGGGGAACACTGAAGCTTTCTTT; CDR3aa: CASITGQGNTEAFF
v_gene: TRBV7-2; abundance: many; d_gene: TRBD2; j_gene: TRBJ2-3; CDR3nt: TGTGCCAGCAACCCAGCGGGAGGGCCTTGGACAGATACGCAGTATTTT; CDR3aa: CASNPAGGPWTDTQYF
v_gene: TRBV6-5; abundance: many; d_gene: TRBD1; j_gene: TRBJ2-7; CDR3nt: TGTGCCAGCAGTTCTACCGGGACAGGGTTCTACGAGCAGTACTTC; CDR3aa: CASSSTGTGFYEQYF
v_gene: TRBV5-1; abundance: few; d_gene: .; j_gene: TRBJ2-3; CDR3nt: TGCGCCAGCAGAGCAGAAGATACGCAGTATTTT; CDR3aa: CASRAEDTQYF
v_gene: TRBV29-1; abundance: few; d_gene: TRBD1; j_gene: TRBJ2-2; CDR3nt: TGCAGCGCTAAGGGACAGTCGAACACCGGGGAGCTGTTTTTT; CDR3aa: CSAKGQSNTGELFF
v_gene: TRBV27; abundance: few; d_gene: .; j_gene: TRBJ1-4; CDR3nt: TGTGCCAGCAGCCCCTCGACCCTGGGGGAAAAACTGTTTTTT; CDR3aa: CASSPSTLGEKLFF
v_gene: TRBV6-1; abundance: few; d_gene: .; j_gene: TRBJ1-2; CDR3nt: TGTGCCAGCAGTGAAGGGCGCGGACCCGGGTACACCTTC; CDR3aa: CASSEGRGPGYTF
v_gene: TRBV4-2; abundance: many; d_gene: .; j_gene: TRBJ2-7; CDR3nt: TGTGCCAGCAGCCCGACCGCGGGGGCCTACTCCTACGAGCAGTACTTC; CDR3aa: CASSPTAGAYSYEQYF
v_gene: TRBV7-2; abundance: .; d_gene: .; j_gene: TRBJ2-1; CDR3nt: TGTGCCAGCAGCTATAGTGTCGGGGAACACAATGAGCAGTTCTTC; CDR3aa: CASSYSVGEHNEQFF
v_gene: TRBV4-3; abundance: few; d_gene: TRBD1; j_gene: TRBJ1-4; CDR3nt: TGCGCCAGCAGCCGACAGGGGGCGAGGGAAAAACTGTTTTTT; CDR3aa: CASSRQGAREKLFF
v_gene: TRBV18; abundance: few; d_gene: TRBD1; j_gene: TRBJ1-1; CDR3nt: TGTGCCAGCTCACCACCCCAGGCAGGGGGAGAAACTGAAGCTTTCTTT; CDR3aa: CASSPPQAGGETEAFF
v_gene: TRBV5-6; abundance: .; d_gene: .; j_gene: TRBJ1-5; CDR3nt: TGTGCCAGCAGCTTGACAGGACACCAGCCCCAGCATTTT; CDR3aa: CASSLTGHQPQHF
v_gene: TRBV5-6; abundance: many; d_gene: TRBD1; j_gene: TRBJ1-2; CDR3nt: TGTGCCAGCAGCTTGTTGGGACAGGTGGATGGCTACACCTTC; CDR3aa: CASSLLGQVDGYTF
v_gene: TRBV6-2/TRBV6-3; abundance: few; d_gene: .; j_gene: TRBJ2-1; CDR3nt: TGTGCCAGCAGCTCCGGGACTGCAGTCTACAATGAGCAGTTCTTC; CDR3aa: CASSSGTAVYNEQFF
v_gene: TRBV5-8; abundance: .; d_gene: .; j_gene: TRBJ2-5; CDR3nt: TGTGCCAGCAGCCCGACCGGGACGGCCGAGACCCAGTACTTC; CDR3aa: CASSPTGTAETQYF
v_gene: TRBV12-3/TRBV12-4; abundance: .; d_gene: TRBD2; j_gene: TRBJ2-5; CDR3nt: TGTGCCAGCATGGCTAGCGGGCAAGAGACCCAGTACTTC; CDR3aa: CASMASGQETQYF
v_gene: TRBV6-1; abundance: .; d_gene: .; j_gene: TRBJ1-2; CDR3nt: TGTGCCAGCAGTGAAAAGGAAAACTATGGCTACACCTTC; CDR3aa: CASSEKENYGYTF
v_gene: TRBV28; abundance: .; d_gene: .; j_gene: TRBJ1-6; CDR3nt: TGTGCCAGCAGTTACCCCGCGGCGGCCTATAATTCACCCCTCCACTTT; CDR3aa: CASSYPAAAYNSPLHF
v_gene: TRBV4-3; abundance: few; d_gene: .; j_gene: TRBJ1-4; CDR3nt: TGCGCCAGCAGCCAAGAGGCCGGTCGGTATAATGAAAAACTGTTTTTT; CDR3aa: CASSQEAGRYNEKLFF
v_gene: TRBV7-2; abundance: few; d_gene: .; j_gene: TRBJ2-7; CDR3nt: TGTGCCAGCAGCTTACGGGCAGGGGAGGTGAAGCAGTACTTC; CDR3aa: CASSLRAGEVKQYF
v_gene: TRBV20-1; abundance: few; d_gene: .; j_gene: TRBJ1-3; CDR3nt: TGCAGTGCTGCCGGACCGAATGGAAACACCATATATTTT; CDR3aa: CSAAGPNGNTIYF
v_gene: TRBV5-1; abundance: .; d_gene: .; j_gene: TRBJ2-7; CDR3nt: TGCGCCAGCAGCCCCCGGGACAATAAGGACGAGCAGTACTTC; CDR3aa: CASSPRDNKDEQYF
v_gene: TRBV20-1; abundance: few; d_gene: TRBD1; j_gene: TRBJ2-2; CDR3nt: TGCAGCGCTAGAGGCAGGGGGATAAACACCGGGGAGCTGTTTTTT; CDR3aa: CSARGRGINTGELFF
v_gene: TRBV3-1; abundance: .; d_gene: .; j_gene: TRBJ2-7; CDR3nt: TGTGCCAGCAGCCAAGTCCTAGCGACCTCCTACGAGCAGTACTTC; CDR3aa: CASSQVLATSYEQYF
v_gene: TRBV10-2; abundance: .; d_gene: TRBD1; j_gene: TRBJ1-1; CDR3nt: TGCGCCAGCAGGGAAGGGGGGGGAGGGCAGGGGGCGGCTGAAGCTTTCTTT; CDR3aa: CASREGGGGQGAAEAFF
v_gene: TRBV6-1; abundance: .; d_gene: .; j_gene: TRBJ1-1; CDR3nt: TGTGCCAGCAGTTTACAGATGAACACTGAAGCTTTCTTT; CDR3aa: CASSLQMNTEAFF
v_gene: TRBV5-1; abundance: .; d_gene: TRBD2; j_gene: TRBJ2-1; CDR3nt: TGCGCCAGCAAGGCTCTAGCGGGAGTTGATGAGCAGTTCTTC; CDR3aa: CASKALAGVDEQFF
v_gene: TRBV14; abundance: few; d_gene: .; j_gene: TRBJ2-1; CDR3nt: TGTGCCAGCAGCCAAGGGGGTGACAATGAGCAGTTCTTC; CDR3aa: CASSQGGDNEQFF
v_gene: TRBV5-1; abundance: few; d_gene: .; j_gene: TRBJ1-2; CDR3nt: TGCGCCAGCAGTCTGGATTCCGGGATGTCTGGCTACACCTTC; CDR3aa: CASSLDSGMSGYTF
v_gene: TRBV6-1; abundance: .; d_gene: .; j_gene: TRBJ1-3; CDR3nt: TGTGCCAGCAGCTTCCAGGACGGGAGTACGGGAAACACCATATATTTT; CDR3aa: CASSFQDGSTGNTIYF
v_gene: TRBV7-2; abundance: .; d_gene: .; j_gene: TRBJ2-1; CDR3nt: TGTGCCAGCAGCTCCCACAGGGAGTGGGAGTTCTTC; CDR3aa: CASSSHREWEFF
v_gene: TRBV11-2; abundance: .; d_gene: .; j_gene: TRBJ1-3; CDR3nt: TGTGCCAGCAGCTTACTCGCGGGCTCTGGAAACACCATATATTTT; CDR3aa: CASSLLAGSGNTIYF